The rows below give T cell receptor beta chains drawn from one sample of a study of patients and donors after allogeneic stem cell transplantation. TCRdb passed the RT-PCR reads through MiXCR, listing each CDR3 protein once. The sample consists of more than 850,000 distinct CDR3 sequences, around 17% of them appearing once. Sequenced sample: blood, either unsorted or a sorted T cell fraction (not recorded which). The receptors were gathered from a human donor who was either an allogeneic HSCT recipient or a stem cell or donor lymphocyte infusion donor (not recorded which). It is not recorded whose cells these are; they may come from a transplant donor. Both conserved end residues are part of each CDR3. A D gene is named only where the DNA matches it firmly. Size is stated for part of the rows, as once, few or many counts, or as a class when the clone is expanded.

J | D | size | V | CDR3 | DNA
TRBJ1-3 | - | - | TRBV7-9 | CASSKDFSGNTIYF | TGTGCCAGCAGCAAAGACTTCTCTGGAAACACCATATATTTT
TRBJ1-6 | - | few | TRBV18 | CASSSDSRMTMGSPLHF | TGTGCCAGCTCCTCGGACAGTCGGATGACGATGGGTTCACCCCTCCACTTT
TRBJ1-6 | - | - | TRBV12-3/TRBV12-4 | CASKWRGFPGSPLHF | TGTGCCAGCAAATGGAGGGGATTCCCGGGTTCACCCCTCCACTTT
TRBJ2-1 | - | few | TRBV9 | CASSVAWGYEQFF | TGTGCCAGCAGCGTAGCTTGGGGATATGAGCAGTTCTTC
TRBJ2-5 | TRBD2 | - | TRBV4-3 | CASSQAGGRMETQYF | TGCGCCAGCAGCCAAGCGGGGGGGCGGATGGAGACCCAGTACTTC
TRBJ2-2 | TRBD2 | few | TRBV2 | CASRTSGSGLFF | TGTGCCAGCAGGACTAGCGGGAGTGGGCTGTTTTTT
TRBJ2-4 | TRBD2 | - | TRBV7-9 | CASSVSSGVLAKNIQYF | TGTGCCAGCAGCGTATCTAGCGGGGTACTAGCCAAAAACATTCAGTACTTC
TRBJ1-2 | TRBD1 | - | TRBV7-8 | CASSLFRHLKTGYGYTF | TGTGCCAGCAGCTTATTTCGCCACCTAAAGACAGGGTATGGCTACACCTTC
TRBJ1-4 | - | few | TRBV20-1 | CSATRQVSLPGEKLFF | TGCAGTGCCACCCGACAGGTTAGCTTACCTGGGGAAAAACTGTTTTTT
TRBJ1-1 | - | few | TRBV5-1 | CASSLAGGYTEVFF | TGCGCCAGCAGCTTGGCCGGGGGGTACACTGAAGTTTTCTTT
TRBJ1-2 | - | - | TRBV4-1 | CASSQDLLTVNGYTF | TGCGCCAGCAGCCAAGATCTCCTGACGGTTAATGGCTACACCTTC
TRBJ2-7 | - | few | TRBV30 | CAYPGQGGDEQYF | TGTGCCTACCCCGGGCAGGGGGGGGACGAGCAGTACTTC
TRBJ2-2 | TRBD2 | - | TRBV7-8 | CASPIAGGRGELFF | TGTGCCAGTCCCATAGCGGGAGGGCGTGGGGAGCTGTTTTTT
TRBJ2-7 | - | - | TRBV10-3 | CAISEVSYEQYF | TGTGCCATCAGTGAGGTTTCTTACGAGCAGTACTTC
TRBJ2-7 | TRBD1 | few | TRBV24-1 | CATSDSGQGLEQYF | TGTGCCACCAGTGACTCGGGACAGGGTTTGGAGCAGTACTTC